These 26 T cell receptor beta chains were all obtained from the same sample, sequenced in a study of T-cell reconstitution after alpha-beta-depleted transplantation in children. As it was prepared, the TCRbeta library received unique molecular identifiers. TCRdb re-called the PCR reads through MiXCR, storing one row per CDR3 protein. The sample records 250,000 to 300,000 distinct CDR3 sequences, roughly a tenth being singletons. The specimen comprised PBMCs, sampled before TCRalphabeta/CD19-depleted stem cell transplant. The receptors originated from a boy under two years old with acute myeloid leukemia, due to receive a stem cell transplant.

The CDR3 protein is CASSSGEFSNQPQHF. CDR3 in DNA: TGTGCCAGCAGCTCGGGGGAATTTAGCAATCAGCCCCAGCATTTT. The chain recombines TRBV7-9 with TRBJ1-5, with D possibly being TRBD1 (5 bases). Trimming cost V 4 bases and J 0 bases, with 10 bases left between them. Germline values: CDR1 SEHNR, CDR2 FQNEAQ (reference sequence). The CDR3 loop spans 15 amino acids. The entire variable domain, with the rest obtained from reference TRBV7-9 and TRBJ1-5, is as follows: DTGVSQNPRHKITKRGQNVTFRCDPISEHNRLYWYRQTLGQGPEFLTYFQNEAQLEKSRLLSDRFSAERPKGSFSTLEIQRTEQGDSAMYLCASSSGEFSNQPQHFGDGTRLSIL.

This clonotype occurred many times. The chain is built from TRBV5-1 and TRBJ2-1; TRBD2 is a possible D gene (6 bases). There are 14 residues in the CDR3. Trimming left V 1 base short and J 9 bases short, with 14 bases between. Germline CDR1 is SGHRS and CDR2 is YFSETQ. In DNA, the CDR3 is TGCGCCAGCAGCTTGTCCGGGACTCTAGGTGAGCAGTTCTTC. It yields the protein CASSLSGTLGEQFF.

This clonotype turned up a few times. The rearrangement joins TRBV5-1 to TRBJ1-1; D call uncertain. V was clipped by 4 bases and J by 1 base, with 11 bases between them. This CDR3 has 14 amino acids. Germline V gene lookup returns CDR1 SGHRS and CDR2 YFSETQ. CDR3 coding DNA: TGCGCCAGCAGCGCACCGCAAGGGAACACTGAAGCTTTCTTT. This gives the protein CASSAPQGNTEAFF.

The chain combines TRBV6-6 with TRBJ2-7; D remains ambiguous. The CDR3 has 12 residues. V lost 0 bases, J lost 3 bases, and 3 bases lay in between. Germline lookup yields CDR1 MNHNY and CDR2 SVGAGI (reference sequence). The CDR3 bases are TGTGCCAGCAGTTACTCGATCTACGAGCAGTACTTC. It encodes CASSYSIYEQYF.

This clonotype was seen more than once but under ten times. The rearrangement joins TRBV25-1 to TRBJ2-1; 9 nucleotides line up with TRBD2. This CDR3 has 15 amino acids. Losses at the gene ends were 4 bases for V and 3 bases for J; bases not matched to a gene: 4. Germline CDR1 and CDR2: MGHDK and SYGVNS. CDR3 nucleotides: TGTGCCAGCAGTGTAGCGGGGGCCTTCTACAATGAGCAGTTCTTC. It codes for CASSVAGAFYNEQFF.

In this sample, this clonotype turned up many times. This rearrangement joins TRBV29-1 to TRBJ1-4; D is possibly TRBD1 (5 bases). Germline V gene data show CDR1 as SQVTM and CDR2 as ANQGSEA. This CDR3 contains 13 residues. V was clipped by 5 bases and J by 5 bases, with 12 bases between them. CDR3 sequence (DNA): TGCAGCGTTAGACAGAGAGTAAATGAAAAACTGTTTTTT. Its translation is CSVRQRVNEKLFF.

The chain employs TRBV7-2 and TRBJ1-1, with D maybe TRBD1 (5 bases). Germline V gene data show CDR1 as SGHTA and CDR2 as FQGNSA. The CDR3 loop spans 13 amino acids. V lost 5 bases, J lost 5 bases, and 12 bases lay in between. The CDR3 loop is CASSGGRATEAFF. As DNA, the CDR3 is TGTGCCAGCAGCGGCGGCAGGGCTACTGAAGCTTTCTTT.

This clonotype was seen repeatedly, ten times or more. This rearrangement joins TRBV28 to TRBJ2-3; tentatively, D is TRBD2 (6 bases). Per germline, CDR1 MDHEN and CDR2 SYDVKM. V was trimmed by 7 bases and J by 7 bases, leaving 18 bases between them. This CDR3 has 14 residues. CDR3 DNA sequence: TGTGCCAGCACCCTCGCCGCAGGGAGGAATACGCAGTATTTT. It encodes CASTLAAGRNTQYF.

This clonotype has at least ten counts. This chain uses TRBV5-6 with TRBJ2-7, with D possibly TRBD2 on 5 matching bases. Between the trimmed V and J ends, which lost 1 base and 4 bases, there was a span of 18 bases. Germline-derived CDR1 and CDR2 are SGHDT and YYEEEE. This CDR3 contains 16 residues. The CDR3 nucleotides are TGTGCCAGCAGCTTGTATGTCGTGGGAGCCCCTTACGAGCAGTACTTC. This gives the protein CASSLYVVGAPYEQYF. Based on the CDR3 plus reference TRBV5-6 and TRBJ2-7, the full variable domain is DAGVTQSPTHLIKTRGQQVTLRCSPKSGHDTVSWYQQALGQGPQFIFQYYEEEERQRGNFPDRFSGHQFPNYSSELNVNALLLGDSALYLCASSLYVVGAPYEQYFGPGTRLTVT.

The chain recombines TRBV27 with TRBJ2-6; no definite D call. CDR3 size: 14 residues. V lost 0 bases and J 3 bases, leaving 3 bases between the germline ends. CDR1 is MNHEY, CDR2 SMNVEV, per germline (reference sequence). As DNA, the CDR3 is TGTGCCAGCAGTTTATCGGTTGGGGCCAACGTCCTGACTTTC. Translating it yields CASSLSVGANVLTF.

This clonotype was counted many times. The V and J genes are TRBV20-1 and TRBJ2-3; 9 bases are a match to TRBD2. Germline CDR1 and CDR2: DFQATT and SNEGSKA (reference sequence). The junction had 5 bases not matched to a gene; V was cut back by 3 bases and J by 1 base. The CDR3 contains 15 residues. The DNA for the CDR3 is TGCAGTGCTAGCGGGCGGGAGGGAGGCACAGATACGCAGTATTTT. Residues: CSASGREGGTDTQYF.

In the case of this clonotype: Being one base from a much bigger clone, this may be a read error. Since no conserved phenylalanine or tryptophan closes the CDR3, a read error is the likely cause. The CDR3 nucleotides read TGTGCCAGCAGCTTAGCCCGGGGGCGAATTGAGACCCAGTACTCC. Translated, it gives CASSLARGRIETQYS. The chain uses TRBV7-8 and TRBJ2-5; D possibly matches TRBD1 or TRBD2 (6 bases each). This CDR3 spans 15 amino acids. Germline assignment: CDR1 SGHVS and CDR2 FQNEAQ. V lost 0 bases, J lost 5 bases, and 13 bases lay in between.

This clonotype was detected only a few times. The rearrangement uses TRBV28 and TRBJ1-5, with TRBD1 matching 10 bases. The germline CDR1 and CDR2 sequences are MDHEN and SYDVKM. The V gene end was trimmed by 2 bases and the J gene end by 6 bases; junction bases not matched to a gene: 4. CDR3 size: 15 residues. For the CDR3, the DNA is TGTGCCAGCAGTTTACGGGACAGGGGTGTTCAGCCCCAGCATTTT. The encoded protein is CASSLRDRGVQPQHF.

This chain links TRBV24-1 with TRBJ2-3, with D possibly being TRBD1 (5 bases). Germline assignment: CDR1 KGHDR and CDR2 SFDVKD. Between the trimmed V and J ends, which lost 5 bases and 6 bases, there was a span of 17 bases. The CDR3 spans 15 residues. The CDR3 bases are TGTGCCACCAGTGCCCTAGGGGCGGCTTGGGATACGCAGTATTTT. Translated: CATSALGAAWDTQYF.

This chain links TRBV20-1 with TRBJ2-7; TRBD1 might be the D (6 bases). CDR1 is DFQATT and CDR2 is SNEGSKA in the germline V gene (reference sequence). The V end was cut by 3 bases, the J end by 4 bases, with 13 bases between. The CDR3 runs to 13 residues. CDR3 nucleotides: TGCAGTGCTAGGGGGGCCTCAACTTACGAGCAGTACTTC. Translated: CSARGASTYEQYF.

This clonotype was recorded only once. The V call is TRBV19, the J call TRBJ1-5; the D gene is possibly TRBD1 (5 bases). The length of the CDR3 is 15 residues. V lost 8 bases to trimming and J lost 1 base, with 15 bases between them. Per germline, CDR1 LNHDA and CDR2 SQIVND (reference sequence). Here the CDR3 reads CASRPRRGSNQPQHF. Here the CDR3 DNA reads TGTGCCAGTCGGCCGCGACGGGGGAGCAATCAGCCCCAGCATTTT.

The table lists this clonotype with many counts. This rearrangement joins TRBV5-1 to TRBJ2-7; tentatively, D is TRBD2 (5 bases). Germline assignment: CDR1 SGHRS and CDR2 YFSETQ. The CDR3 sequence is 16 residues long. V lost 1 base, J lost 3 bases, and 17 bases lay in between. DNA of the CDR3: TGCGCCAGCAGCTTGACCCGGGGAATCTCTGGCTACGAGCAGTACTTC. Translated: CASSLTRGISGYEQYF. The variable domain in full, with the rest retrieved from reference TRBV5-1 and TRBJ2-7, is KAGVTQTPRYLIKTRGQQVTLSCSPISGHRSVSWYQQTPGQGLQFLFEYFSETQRNKGNFPGRFSGRQFSNSRSEMNVSTLELGDSALYLCASSLTRGISGYEQYFGPGTRLTVT.

This clonotype appeared a few times. The V call is TRBV7-3, the J call TRBJ1-6; 8 bases match TRBD1. J gave up 7 bases and V 4 bases, and 9 bases lay outside the gene matches. The CDR3 spans 16 residues. Germline loops: CDR1 SGHTA, CDR2 FQGTGA. The CDR3 protein is CASSSTADRANSPLHF. In DNA, the CDR3 is TGTGCCAGCAGCTCGACAGCGGACAGGGCCAATTCACCCCTCCACTTT.

This clonotype was picked up many times. The chain is built from TRBV5-6 and TRBJ1-1; D may be TRBD1 (5 bases). V was cut by 4 bases and J by 4 bases, with 14 bases left in between. From germline, CDR1 is SGHDT and CDR2 YYEEEE. This CDR3 has 14 amino acids. CDR3 in amino acids: CASSTGWGSTEAFF. The CDR3 DNA reads as TGTGCCAGCAGCACCGGTTGGGGGAGCACTGAAGCTTTCTTT.

This clonotype was seen at least ten times. The chain links TRBV9 to TRBJ1-1; D perhaps matches TRBD1 (5 bases). Germline lookup yields CDR1 SGDLS and CDR2 YYNGEE. The V end lost 0 bases, the J end lost 3 bases, and 9 bases lay between the germline ends. The CDR3 covers 14 residues. The CDR3, as DNA: TGTGCCAGCAGCGTAGGGGGACGGGACACTGAAGCTTTCTTT. Translating it yields CASSVGGRDTEAFF.

The chain couples TRBV27 to TRBJ2-3; D may be TRBD2 (5 bases). Trimming left V 9 bases short and J 1 base short, with 20 bases between. Germline loops: CDR1 MNHEY, CDR2 SMNVEV (reference sequence). This CDR3 is built from 16 residues. This CDR3 is CASSARVSRGTDTQYF. The CDR3 nucleotides read TGTGCCAGTAGCGCACGGGTCTCCCGAGGCACAGATACGCAGTATTTT.

The sample holds many counts of this clonotype. The rearrangement uses TRBV20-1 and TRBJ1-2; no definite D call. This CDR3 comprises 14 residues. The V gene's germline CDR1 is DFQATT and CDR2 SNEGSKA (reference sequence). Trimming removed 1 base from V and 2 bases from J, with 11 bases in between. CDR3 residues: CSARGLQPNYGYTF. Written as DNA, the CDR3 is TGCAGTGCTAGAGGCCTTCAGCCAAACTATGGCTACACCTTC.

This clonotype was observed at least ten times. The rearrangement joins TRBV7-3 to TRBJ2-7; D perhaps matches TRBD2 (7 bases). CDR1 and CDR2 (germline): SGHTA, FQGTGA. V gave up 0 bases and J gave up 6 bases, with 9 bases separating them. The CDR3 is made up of 13 amino acids. The CDR3 spells CASSLTGGLEQYF. The CDR3 bases are TGTGCCAGCAGCTTAACCGGGGGGCTCGAGCAGTACTTC.

This clonotype was seen only a few times. The rearrangement links TRBV6-2 or TRBV6-3 to TRBJ2-2, with 7 bases matching TRBD2. In germline, CDR1 is MNHEY, CDR2 SVGEGT. This CDR3 has 19 residues. V gave up 2 bases and J gave up 4 bases; unmatched junction bases: 16. CDR3 sequence: CASSYLLRLREIGTGELFF. CDR3 sequence (DNA): TGTGCCAGCAGTTACCTACTACGCTTGCGGGAGATAGGCACCGGGGAGCTGTTTTTT.

There are many counts of this clonotype. The V call is TRBV4-1, the J call TRBJ2-1, with TRBD2 identical over 9 bases. In germline, CDR1 is MGHRA, CDR2 YSYEKL. CDR3 length equals 16 residues. V shed 2 bases and J 7 bases; nucleotides not matched to a gene: 9. CDR3 DNA sequence: TGCGCCAGCAGCCAACTCCTCGCGGGAGGGAAGAATGAGCAGTTCTTC. Translating it yields CASSQLLAGGKNEQFF.

This clonotype has ten or more counts. The V and J genes are TRBV29-1 and TRBJ1-3; TRBD1 aligns across 7 bases. Germline trimming cut 8 bases from V and 4 bases from J; bases unmatched to any gene: 5. Germline V gives CDR1 SQVTM, CDR2 ANQGSEA. This CDR3 spans 12 amino acids. CDR3 in DNA: TGCAGCAGCACAGGGGCGGGAAACACCATATATTTT. This codes for CSSTGAGNTIYF.